This T cell receptor (beta chain) was sequenced in a study of T cells expressing NK-cell markers. Germline lookup yields CDR1 MNHEY and CDR2 SVGAGI. This CDR3 comprises 16 residues. Each CDR3 protein gets one entry in TCRdb, which reprocessed the 5' RACE reads and gives no DNA. The sample table includes about 260,000 distinct CDR3 sequences. This clonotype originated in a woman between 18 and 69 years old in good health. Sequencing was performed on blood T cells: a sorted CD56 or NKG2C T cell subset, CD4+ or CD8+ T cells, or bulk PBMC T cells (not recorded which). V is TRBV6-5 and J is TRBJ2-6. CDR3 protein: CASSSRIYSGANVLTF.